Below are 22 T cell receptor beta chains sequenced from a single sample in a study of blood T cell repertoires in COVID-19. Sequencing used immunoSEQ multiplex PCR; TCRdb keeps in-frame clones, though not all of them. The data contain about 190,000 clones, around 86% of them singletons. Sequencing input: peripheral blood. The origin of the receptors is a woman aged 30 to 39 with active or convalescent COVID-19.

This chain links TRBV6-5 with TRBJ1-2; no clear D. Germline CDR1 and CDR2: MNHEY and SVGAGI. The CDR3 spans 14 residues. The V gene lost 5 bases and the J gene lost 5 bases, with 15 bases spanning the gap. The DNA of the CDR3 is TGTGCCAGCAGTACCCCCTACCGAGGATATGGCTACACCTTC. It is translated as CASSTPYRGYGYTF.

V usage is TRBV18 and J usage is TRBJ1-1, with 10 bases that match TRBD1. The trim removed 3 bases at V and 3 bases at J, leaving 4 bases unmatched. This CDR3 is 15 amino acids long. Germline V gene data show CDR1 as KGHSH and CDR2 as LQKENI. CDR3 sequence (DNA): TGTGCCAGCTCACCGCTAGGACAGGGGGACACTGAAGCTTTCTTT. Residues: CASSPLGQGDTEAFF.

The chain joins TRBV2 to TRBJ2-2, with 7 bases that match TRBD1. Germline loops: CDR1 SNHLY, CDR2 FYNNEI. Trimming took 3 bases from V and 4 from J; bases not matched to a gene: 5. The CDR3 is 15 amino acids. The CDR3 nucleotides read TGTGCCAGCAGTGAGACAGGGCTGGGCACCGGGGAGCTGTTTTTT. The encoded protein is CASSETGLGTGELFF.

The V call is TRBV11-3, the J call TRBJ1-1; TRBD1 matches at 9 bases. The CDR3 length is 15 residues. Germline CDR1 and CDR2: SGHNT and YENEEA. V shed 5 bases, J shed 0 bases, and the junction held 4 bases outside the gene matches. As DNA, the CDR3 is TGTGCCAGCAGCCGACAGGGGGGCATGAACACTGAAGCTTTCTTT. It encodes CASSRQGGMNTEAFF.

A few counts support this clone. This chain joins TRBV18 and TRBJ1-5, with D possibly TRBD1 on 5 matching bases. The CDR3 covers 17 residues. Germline V CDR1 and CDR2: KGHSH, LQKENI. The V end was cut by 1 base, the J end by 2 bases, with 15 bases between. CDR3 protein: CASSPLRGAGGNQPQHF. DNA for the CDR3: TGTGCCAGCTCACCACTCCGGGGCGCGGGGGGCAATCAGCCCCAGCATTTT.

This clone showed up just a few times. The rearrangement joins TRBV30 to TRBJ1-2; TRBD1 agrees at 8 bases. V was clipped by 0 bases and J by 4 bases; unmatched bases: 4. This CDR3 contains 14 residues. Per germline, CDR1 GTSNPN and CDR2 SVGIG (reference sequence). The CDR3 is CAWSVMGQAYGYTF. CDR3 nucleotide sequence: TGTGCCTGGAGTGTAATGGGACAGGCCTATGGCTACACCTTC.

This chain uses TRBV9 with TRBJ2-1; TRBD2 matches 7 bases. Looked up from germline, CDR1 is SGDLS and CDR2 is YYNGEE. Trimming removed 4 bases from V and 4 bases from J; junction bases left unmatched: 8. CDR3 size: 15 residues. In DNA, the CDR3 is TGTGCCAGCAGCCCACTAGCAGCGGGATACAATGAGCAGTTCTTC. Protein: CASSPLAAGYNEQFF.

This clone came up a few times. CDR3 sequence reads: CASSSQRNEQFF. Here the CDR3 DNA reads TGCGCCAGCAGTTCCCAGCGGAATGAGCAGTTCTTC. The chain links TRBV10-1 to TRBJ2-1; D is perhaps TRBD2 (5 bases). The germline V and J ends were trimmed by 5 bases and 7 bases, with 9 bases remaining between them. The CDR3 length is 12 residues. Per the germline V gene, CDR1 is WNHNN and CDR2 is SYGVQD (reference sequence).

The chain combines TRBV11-3 with TRBJ2-3; the match to TRBD2 covers 9 bases. Per the germline V gene, CDR1 is SGHNT and CDR2 is YENEEA. CDR3 length: 18 residues. The trim removed 1 base at V and 4 bases at J, leaving 12 bases unmatched. The CDR3 loop reads CASSLGLSRSGGADTQYF. For the CDR3, the DNA is TGTGCCAGCAGCTTAGGTTTGTCGCGTAGCGGGGGCGCAGATACGCAGTATTTT.

V is TRBV18 and J is TRBJ2-5, with 7 bases identical to TRBD1. CDR1 and CDR2 from the germline V gene are KGHSH and LQKENI. V was pared by 5 bases and J by 4 bases, with 4 bases of the junction left unmatched. This CDR3 is 13 amino acids long. The CDR3 DNA is TGTGCCAGCTCAGCCCGGGACAGAGAGACCCAGTACTTC. It is translated as CASSARDRETQYF.

The chain has TRBV19 and TRBJ1-5; the match to TRBD1 covers 8 bases. This CDR3 contains 16 residues. The V gene end was trimmed by 2 bases and the J gene end by 6 bases; junction bases not matched to a gene: 9. The germline V gene encodes CDR1 LNHDA and CDR2 SQIVND (reference sequence). The CDR3, as DNA: TGTGCCAGTAGTATACCAGGACAGGGAAGGGGTCAGCCCCAGCATTTT. Translating it yields CASSIPGQGRGQPQHF. Combining the CDR3 with reference TRBV19 and TRBJ1-5 gives the whole variable domain DGGITQSPKYLFRKEGQNVTLSCEQNLNHDAMYWYRQDPGQGLRLIYYSQIVNDFQKGDIAEGYSVSREKKESFPLTVTSAQKNPTAFYLCASSIPGQGRGQPQHFGDGTRLSIL.

CDR3 DNA: TGTGCCATCAGTGAGGGCAGTAAAAACACTGAAGCTTTCTTT. It translates to CAISEGSKNTEAFF. The chain carries TRBV10-3 and TRBJ1-1; no definite D call. CDR3 size: 14 residues. Germline V lookup: CDR1 ENHRY, CDR2 SYGVKD. The V gene lost 2 bases and the J gene lost 2 bases, with 9 bases spanning the gap.

This clone has just a few counts. In nucleotides, the CDR3 is TGTGCCAGCAGCTTCCAGCGGGCTCCCTACGAGCAGTACTTC. This translates into CASSFQRAPYEQYF. The chain carries TRBV5-4 and TRBJ2-7, with a possible D match to TRBD2 (6 bases). V was trimmed by 2 bases and J by 2 bases, leaving 11 bases between them. This CDR3 comprises 14 residues. Germline V gene sequence: CDR1 SGHNT, CDR2 YYREEE (reference sequence).

The V call is TRBV5-5, the J call TRBJ2-2; D may be TRBD2 (6 bases). The germline V gene has CDR1 SGHKS and CDR2 YYEKEE (reference sequence). CDR3 length: 16 amino acids. V was pared by 5 bases and J by 1 base, with 15 bases between. The CDR3 reads CASSGVVAVNTGELFF. CDR3 DNA: TGTGCCAGCAGTGGGGTGGTAGCGGTGAACACCGGGGAGCTGTTTTTT. Full variable domain (rest looked up from reference TRBV5-5 and TRBJ2-2): DAGVTQSPTHLIKTRGQQVTLRCSPISGHKSVSWYQQVLGQGPQFIFQYYEKEERGRGNFPDRFSARQFPNYSSELNVNALLLGDSALYLCASSGVVAVNTGELFFGEGSRLTVL.

The chain uses TRBV15 and TRBJ2-3, with D possibly being TRBD1 (7 bases). Trimming removed 0 bases from V and 3 bases from J, with 16 bases in between. The CDR3 sequence is 17 residues long. Germline V gives CDR1 LNHNV, CDR2 YYDKDF (reference sequence). As DNA, the CDR3 is TGTGCCACCAGCAGAGAGTCAGGGGGGCCAATAACAGATACGCAGTATTTT. Translation: CATSRESGGPITDTQYF.

The chain employs TRBV11-3 and TRBJ2-7; D unresolved. The CDR3 totals 16 residues. The germline V and J ends were trimmed by 5 bases and 0 bases, with 17 bases remaining between them. CDR1 SGHNT and CDR2 YENEEA come from the germline V gene. This chain's CDR3 is CASSHTAGFRSYEQYF. The DNA for the CDR3 is TGTGCCAGCAGCCATACCGCCGGGTTTCGCTCCTACGAGCAGTACTTC.

This clone appeared a single time. This rearrangement joins TRBV3-1 (or the pseudogene TRBV3-2) to TRBJ2-1, with 10 positions matching TRBD2. This CDR3 has 15 amino acids. With V trimmed by 4 bases and J by 6 bases, 6 bases remained unmatched. The germline gives CDR1 LGHDT, CDR2 YNNKEL (reference sequence). Written as DNA, the CDR3 is TGTGCCAGCAGCCCACTAGCGGGGAGGCTCAATGAGCAGTTCTTC. This sequence encodes CASSPLAGRLNEQFF.

This clone was seen just once. The CDR3 DNA is TGTGCCAGCAGCCAGTGGGAAGGGGGCGCAGGGACTGAAGCTTTCTTT. Its translation is CASSQWEGGAGTEAFF. The V gene is TRBV3-1 (or the pseudogene TRBV3-2), the J gene TRBJ1-1, with 7 bases identical to TRBD1. Unmatched junction bases numbered 12, after V lost 3 bases and J lost 5 bases. The germline gives CDR1 LGHDT, CDR2 YNNKEL (reference sequence). The CDR3 has 16 amino acids.

As for this clone: This CDR3 is also generated by other DNA sequences in the sample. This rearrangement joins TRBV12-3 or TRBV12-4 to TRBJ1-1; no definite D call. This CDR3 comprises 12 residues. Trimming shortened V by 6 bases and J by 4 bases, and 9 bases separated the two germline ends. CDR3 bases: TGTGCCAGCAGGACGACGGGCACTGAAGCTTTCTTT. It is translated as CASRTTGTEAFF.

The rearrangement joins TRBV4-2 to TRBJ1-5; no clear D gene. There are 14 residues in the CDR3. Trimming removed 0 bases at V and 1 base at J, with 4 bases between. Germline V gene sequence: CDR1 LGHNA, CDR2 YNFKEQ. CDR3 DNA: TGTGCCAGCAGCCAAGAAACAAGCAATCAGCCCCAGCATTTT. Its translation: CASSQETSNQPQHF.

The rearrangement joins TRBV7-2 to TRBJ2-1, with TRBD2 as a possible D gene (5 bases). In germline, CDR1 is SGHTA, CDR2 FQGNSA. The CDR3 covers 15 residues. Trimming took off 5 bases at V and 6 bases at J, with 17 bases between the two ends. CDR3 residues: CASSLGRVGSNEQFF. For the CDR3, the DNA is TGTGCCAGCAGCCTCGGACGGGTGGGGAGCAATGAGCAGTTCTTC.

The table lists this clone with a count of one. This rearrangement joins TRBV5-5 to TRBJ2-7, with 11 bases identical to TRBD2. Germline assignment: CDR1 SGHKS and CDR2 YYEKEE (reference sequence). The CDR3 covers 16 residues. The J segment lost 0 bases and the V segment lost 3 bases, leaving 5 bases of the junction unmatched. CDR3 coding DNA: TGTGCCAGCAGCTCCCCTAGCGGGAGGTCCTCCTACGAGCAGTACTTC. This encodes CASSSPSGRSSYEQYF.